These 18 T cell receptor beta chains share one sample of origin, sequenced in a study of blood T cell repertoires in COVID-19. Produced via immunoSEQ multiplex PCR; TCRdb's table is partial and in-frame only. The table has roughly 24,000 clones, roughly 89% seen once; the top ten hold 25% to 30%. The sequenced sample was peripheral blood. Receptors were obtained from a man in his 70s with COVID-19, enrolled during active disease.

The rearrangement uses TRBV10-2 and TRBJ1-5; 7 nucleotides align to TRBD1. The CDR3 totals 13 residues. V was pared by 2 bases and J by 7 bases, with 2 bases of the junction left unmatched. The germline gives CDR1 WSHSY, CDR2 SAAADI. The CDR3 sequence is CASSENRGQPQHF. CDR3 coding DNA: TGCGCCAGCAGTGAGAACAGGGGACAGCCCCAGCATTTT.

This clone was found once. J is TRBJ1-2 and V is TRBV6-5, with unresolved D. CDR3 length equals 12 residues. V was shortened by 8 bases and J by 2 bases, with 9 bases between the two germline ends. Looked up from germline, CDR1 is MNHEY and CDR2 is SVGAGI. This chain's CDR3 is CASARLNYGYTF. CDR3 nucleotide sequence: TGTGCCAGCGCCAGGCTGAACTATGGCTACACCTTC.

The chain couples TRBV6-5 to TRBJ2-1, with 8 bases matching TRBD2. Trimming at V came to 2 bases and at J to 9 bases, leaving 12 bases not matched to a gene. Germline assignment: CDR1 MNHEY and CDR2 SVGAGI. The CDR3 consists of 16 residues. The DNA of the CDR3 is TGTGCCAGCAGTTACCGGACTAGCCGACACCTCGGTGAGCAGTTCTTC. This codes for CASSYRTSRHLGEQFF.

The chain carries TRBV2 and TRBJ1-4, with D possibly matching TRBD1 (6 bases). Germline CDR1 is SNHLY and CDR2 is FYNNEI. This CDR3 contains 15 residues. V lost 6 bases and J 7 bases, leaving 18 bases between the germline ends. CDR3 loop: CASRPYRDQVEKLFF. The CDR3 region has the DNA TGTGCCAGCAGACCGTACAGGGACCAGGTTGAAAAACTGTTTTTT.

The rearrangement joins TRBV2 to TRBJ2-7, with D uncertain. Deletions cut 5 bases from V and 7 bases from J, with 9 bases between. The CDR3 is 11 residues long. Germline CDR1 and CDR2: SNHLY and FYNNEI. The CDR3 region is CASSFLAEQYF. Here the CDR3 DNA reads TGTGCCAGCAGTTTCCTTGCGGAGCAGTACTTC.

This clone was recorded once. CDR3 sequence reads: CASSLPGANYGYTF. CDR3 nucleotide sequence: TGTGCCAGCAGCTTACCGGGGGCTAACTATGGCTACACCTTC. The chain is built from TRBV7-9 and TRBJ1-2, with a tentative D call TRBD1 (5 bases). The CDR3 has 14 residues. CDR1 is SEHNR, CDR2 FQNEAQ, per germline (reference sequence). V was clipped by 2 bases and J by 0 bases, with 7 bases between them.

The chain is built from TRBV10-3 and TRBJ1-3, with unresolved D. V dropped 2 bases and J dropped 4 bases, with 6 bases sitting between them. The CDR3 length is 13 residues. The germline CDR1 and CDR2 sequences are ENHRY and SYGVKD. The CDR3 is CAISEGRGNTIYF. CDR3 bases: TGTGCCATCAGTGAGGGCAGGGGAAACACCATATATTTT.

The chain combines TRBV2 with TRBJ1-6, with 7 bases that match TRBD1. The germline V gene has CDR1 SNHLY and CDR2 FYNNEI. J lost 6 bases, V lost 7 bases, and 18 bases had no gene match. The CDR3 runs to 18 residues. The CDR3 DNA reads TGTGCCAGCACTGCCCTGAACTCGGCCGGGACAGTTAATTCACCCCTCCACTTT. This translates into CASTALNSAGTVNSPLHF.

The chain uses TRBV2 and TRBJ2-1, with a possible D match to TRBD2 (6 bases). The CDR3 is 13 residues long. In germline, CDR1 is SNHLY, CDR2 FYNNEI. V was trimmed by 7 bases and J by 6 bases, leaving 13 bases between them. In DNA, the CDR3 is TGTGCCAGCACCATGGGACTTTTCAATGAGCAGTTCTTC. It codes for CASTMGLFNEQFF.

In this sample, this clone turned up once. V usage is TRBV5-1 and J usage is TRBJ1-5, with D possibly matching TRBD1 (6 bases). The V end was cut by 3 bases, the J end by 4 bases, with 11 bases between. Germline-derived CDR1 and CDR2 are SGHRS and YFSETQ. This CDR3 spans 14 amino acids. This CDR3 reads CASSSGQPNQPQHF. CDR3 nucleotides: TGCGCCAGCAGCTCGGGACAACCAAATCAGCCCCAGCATTTT.

The chain joins TRBV5-1 to TRBJ2-3, with 12 nucleotides matching TRBD2. With V trimmed by 3 bases and J by 6 bases, 5 bases remained unmatched. This CDR3 comprises 15 residues. Germline V gene lookup returns CDR1 SGHRS and CDR2 YFSETQ. CDR3: CASSWLAGGLDTQYF. The CDR3 DNA reads TGCGCCAGCAGCTGGCTAGCGGGGGGGCTGGATACGCAGTATTTT.

CDR3 DNA: TGTGCCAGCAGTTCACCAGGGGGAACTCAGCCCCAGCATTTT. Translating gives CASSSPGGTQPQHF. This chain uses TRBV6-6 with TRBJ1-5, with 7 bases lining up with TRBD1. CDR1 is MNHNY and CDR2 is SVGAGI in the germline V gene (reference sequence). V trimming: 4 bases; J trimming: 6 bases; junction bases outside the gene matches: 6. CDR3 length equals 14 residues.

This clone is a singleton in its sample. The rearrangement uses TRBV11-2 and TRBJ2-5; weak D call: TRBD1 (6 bases). V lost 0 bases and J 5 bases, leaving 13 bases between the germline ends. The CDR3 consists of 15 residues. Germline V gives CDR1 SGHAT, CDR2 FQNNGV. The CDR3 loop is CASSLENREGETQYF. For the CDR3, the DNA is TGTGCCAGCAGCTTAGAGAACAGGGAAGGGGAGACCCAGTACTTC. The full variable domain, completed using reference TRBV11-2 and TRBJ2-5, is EAGVAQSPRYKIIEKRQSVAFWCNPISGHATLYWYQQILGQGPKLLIQFQNNGVVDDSQLPKDRFSAERLKGVDSTLKIQPAKLEDSAVYLCASSLENREGETQYFGPGTRLLVL.

J is TRBJ1-1 and V is TRBV6-5; D gene ambiguous. The CDR3 contains 13 residues. Germline assignment: CDR1 MNHEY and CDR2 SVGAGI. Between the trimmed V and J ends, which lost 8 bases and 2 bases, there was a span of 12 bases. CDR3 DNA sequence: TGTGCCAGCCGGACTACTCAAAACACTGAAGCTTTCTTT. Translating it yields CASRTTQNTEAFF.

The chain couples TRBV11-2 to TRBJ2-2, with D possibly matching TRBD1 (5 bases). V was clipped by 5 bases and J by 1 base, with 8 bases between them. This CDR3 comprises 14 residues. The germline V gene has CDR1 SGHAT and CDR2 FQNNGV. CDR3 sequence reads: CASSRTGNTGELFF. The DNA of the CDR3 is TGTGCCAGCAGCAGAACAGGGAACACCGGGGAGCTGTTTTTT.

The rearrangement joins TRBV10-2 to TRBJ2-7, with 12 bases lining up with TRBD2. The CDR3 extends over 13 amino acids. Trimming took 8 bases from V and 6 from J; bases not matched to a gene: 5. The germline CDR1 and CDR2 sequences are WSHSY and SAAADI. CDR3 amino acids: CASLAGGPGEQYF. CDR3 DNA: TGCGCCAGCCTAGCGGGAGGGCCTGGCGAGCAGTACTTC.

As DNA, the CDR3 is TGTGCCAGCAGCCAAGGGACAGGGGTGAGCAATCAGCCCCAGCATTTT. Its translation: CASSQGTGVSNQPQHF. The gene calls are TRBV11-2 and TRBJ1-5, with 10 bases that match TRBD1. The trim removed 5 bases at V and 1 base at J, leaving 5 bases unmatched. The CDR3 has 16 amino acids. Germline V gene sequence: CDR1 SGHAT, CDR2 FQNNGV.

The chain employs TRBV24-1 and TRBJ1-2; D remains unclear. Between the trimmed V and J ends, which lost 4 bases and 7 bases, there was a span of 18 bases. The CDR3 sequence is 15 residues long. Germline CDR1 is KGHDR and CDR2 is SFDVKD. The chain's CDR3 is CATSDPRREGGGYTF. The DNA for the CDR3 is TGTGCCACCAGTGACCCGCGCCGGGAAGGAGGTGGCTACACCTTC.